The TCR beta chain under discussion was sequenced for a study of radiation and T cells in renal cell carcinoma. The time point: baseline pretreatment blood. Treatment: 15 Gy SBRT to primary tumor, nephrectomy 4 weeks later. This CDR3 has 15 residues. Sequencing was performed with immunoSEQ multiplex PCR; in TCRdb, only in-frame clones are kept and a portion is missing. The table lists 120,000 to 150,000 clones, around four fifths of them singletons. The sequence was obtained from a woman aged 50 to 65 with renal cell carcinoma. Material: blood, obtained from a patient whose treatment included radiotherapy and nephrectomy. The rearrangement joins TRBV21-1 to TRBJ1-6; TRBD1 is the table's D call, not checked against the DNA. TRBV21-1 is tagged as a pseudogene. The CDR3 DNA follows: TGTGCCAGCAGCCCTCCCGGGACAGGGAATTCACCCCTCCACTTT. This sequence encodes CASSPPGTGNSPLHF.